The 8 T cell receptor beta chains reported below all come from one sample, sequenced in a study of blood T cell repertoires in COVID-19. TCRdb keeps only in-frame clones here, not all; method: immunoSEQ multiplex PCR. The table lists over 200,000 clones, 70% to 90% of them singletons. Sample: PBMCs or T cells enriched from blood (not recorded which). These receptors all come from a man aged 25-45 years who had recovered from COVID-19.

The rearrangement links TRBV30 to TRBJ2-6, with D possibly being TRBD2 (6 bases). From germline, CDR1 is GTSNPN and CDR2 SVGIG (reference sequence). The CDR3 is 18 amino acids. V gave up 3 bases and J gave up 0 bases, with 18 bases separating them. CDR3 amino acids: CAWRKQGLRNSGANVLTF. DNA of the CDR3: TGTGCCTGGAGGAAGCAGGGACTTAGGAACTCTGGGGCCAACGTCCTGACTTTC.

The J gene is TRBJ1-4, the V gene TRBV28, with 7 bases lining up with TRBD1. Germline-derived CDR1 and CDR2 are MDHEN and SYDVKM. The CDR3 length is 14 residues. V was pared by 5 bases and J by 7 bases, with 7 bases of the junction left unmatched. CDR3: CASSRQGRSEKLFF. DNA for the CDR3: TGTGCCAGCAGTCGACAGGGACGCAGTGAAAAACTGTTTTTT.

The genes are TRBV5-4 and TRBJ1-3; 7 bases line up with TRBD1. The CDR3 extends over 16 amino acids. Germline V gives CDR1 SGHNT, CDR2 YYREEE (reference sequence). The trim removed 0 bases at V and 0 bases at J, leaving 3 bases unmatched. CDR3 coding DNA: TGTGCCAGCAGCTTGGGGGGACAGCGCTCTGGAAACACCATATATTTT. Its protein is CASSLGGQRSGNTIYF.

CDR3 sequence reads: CASSDMGGSSYNEQFF. The CDR3 DNA follows: TGTGCCAGCAGTGACATGGGCGGGAGCTCCTACAATGAGCAGTTCTTC. This sequence joins TRBV6-4 and TRBJ2-1; 7 bases line up with TRBD2. Germline V gene lookup returns CDR1 MRHNA and CDR2 SNTAGT. V shed 2 bases and J 0 bases; nucleotides not matched to a gene: 4. This CDR3 region has 16 residues.

J is TRBJ2-7 and V is TRBV13; 9 bases fit TRBD1. This CDR3 is built from 16 residues. The J segment lost 1 base and the V segment lost 5 bases, leaving 9 bases of the junction unmatched. From germline, CDR1 is PRHDT and CDR2 FYEKMQ (reference sequence). Here the CDR3 reads CASSPARDRASYEQYF. DNA of the CDR3: TGTGCCAGCAGCCCAGCCCGGGACAGGGCGTCCTACGAGCAGTACTTC.

The J gene is TRBJ1-2, the V gene TRBV4-3, with 7 bases matching TRBD1. The CDR3 extends over 14 amino acids. V trimming: 2 bases; J trimming: 6 bases; junction bases outside the gene matches: 6. Germline assignment: CDR1 LGHNA and CDR2 YSLEER. The CDR3 loop is CASSQRGQIHGYTF. The CDR3 DNA reads as TGCGCCAGCAGCCAACGGGGACAGATTCATGGCTACACCTTC.

This clone has just a few counts. V and J are TRBV11-2 and TRBJ1-6; 9 positions match TRBD1. This CDR3 has 17 amino acids. Germline CDR1 reads SGHAT; CDR2 reads FQNNGV. The trim removed 4 bases at V and 7 bases at J, leaving 11 bases unmatched. The CDR3 loop is CASSSSRGQGRNSPLHF. The CDR3 region has the DNA TGTGCCAGCAGCTCTAGTAGGGGACAGGGTAGGAATTCACCCCTCCACTTT.

The V and J genes are TRBV7-2 and TRBJ2-1, with 14 bases identical to TRBD2. This CDR3 spans 15 amino acids. Germline CDR1 SGHTA, CDR2 FQGNSA. V shed 3 bases and J 9 bases; nucleotides not matched to a gene: 4. This CDR3 reads CASSLGLAGVGEQFF. As DNA, the CDR3 is TGTGCCAGCAGCTTGGGACTAGCGGGAGTGGGTGAGCAGTTCTTC. The whole variable domain, remainder taken from reference TRBV7-2 and TRBJ2-1, is GAGVSQSPSNKVTEKGKDVELRCDPISGHTALYWYRQSLGQGLEFLIYFQGNSAPDKSGLPSDRFSAERTGGSVSTLTIQRTQQEDSAVYLCASSLGLAGVGEQFFGPGTRLTVL.